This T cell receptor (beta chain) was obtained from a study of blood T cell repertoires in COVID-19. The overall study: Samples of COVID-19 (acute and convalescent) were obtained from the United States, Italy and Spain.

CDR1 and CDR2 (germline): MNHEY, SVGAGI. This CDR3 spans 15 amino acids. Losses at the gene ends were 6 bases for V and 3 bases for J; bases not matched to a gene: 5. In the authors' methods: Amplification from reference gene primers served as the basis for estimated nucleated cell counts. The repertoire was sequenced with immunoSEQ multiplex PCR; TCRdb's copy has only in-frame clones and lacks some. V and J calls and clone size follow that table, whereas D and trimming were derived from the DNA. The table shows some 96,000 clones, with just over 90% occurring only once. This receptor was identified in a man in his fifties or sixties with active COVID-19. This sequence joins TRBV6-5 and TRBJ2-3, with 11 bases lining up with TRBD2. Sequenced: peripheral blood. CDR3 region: CASRRTSGFTDTQYF. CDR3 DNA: TGTGCCAGCAGGAGGACTAGCGGGTTTACAGATACGCAGTATTTT.